Sequencing of this TCR beta chain was carried out in a study of blood T cell repertoires in COVID-19. Study overall: The study drew acute and convalescent COVID-19 samples from the United States, Italy and Spain. T cells, B-cell-depleted T cells, or PBMCs supplied cDNA or gDNA.

Libraries were prepared by immunoSEQ multiplex PCR; TCRdb keeps only in-frame clonotypes and omits some of them. The top ten clones hold less than 0.6% of a sample with about 150,000 clones, more than 80% of them seen once. This CDR3 has 14 amino acids. Trimming removed 5 bases from V and 2 bases from J; junction bases left unmatched: 3. Per the germline V gene, CDR1 is MDHEN and CDR2 is SYDVKM. The clonotype was recovered from a man between 50 and 59 years old with acute or convalescent COVID-19. The V call is TRBV28, the J call TRBJ2-3; 8 nucleotides line up with TRBD2. The sample was peripheral blood. CDR3 in DNA: TGTGCCAGCAGTCGAGCGGGAGCCACAGATACGCAGTATTTT. Residues: CASSRAGATDTQYF. Complete variable domain (other parts from reference TRBV28 and TRBJ2-3): DVKVTQSSRYLVKRTGEKVFLECVQDMDHENMFWYRQDPGLGLRLIYFSYDVKMKEKGDIPEGYSVSREKKERFSLILESASTNQTSMYLCASSRAGATDTQYFGPGTRLTVL.